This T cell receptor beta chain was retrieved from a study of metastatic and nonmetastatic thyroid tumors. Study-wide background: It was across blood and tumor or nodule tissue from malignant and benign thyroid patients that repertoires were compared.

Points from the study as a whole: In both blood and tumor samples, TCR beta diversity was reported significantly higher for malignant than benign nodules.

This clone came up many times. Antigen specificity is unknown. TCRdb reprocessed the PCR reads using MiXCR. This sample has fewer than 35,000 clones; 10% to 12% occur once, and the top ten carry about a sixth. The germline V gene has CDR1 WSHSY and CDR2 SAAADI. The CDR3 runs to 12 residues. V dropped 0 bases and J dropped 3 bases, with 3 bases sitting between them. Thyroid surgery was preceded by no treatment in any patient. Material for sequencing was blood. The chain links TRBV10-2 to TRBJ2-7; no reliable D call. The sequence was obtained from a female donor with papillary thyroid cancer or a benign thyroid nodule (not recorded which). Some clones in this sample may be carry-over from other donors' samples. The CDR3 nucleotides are TGCGCCAGCAGTGAGTCGGGCTACGAGCAGTACTTC. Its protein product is CASSESGYEQYF.